Listed below are T cell receptor beta chains from one sample, sequenced in a study of response to subunit inactivated influenza vaccine. MiXCR, applied by TCRdb to the RT-PCR reads, yields one record per CDR3 protein. Counted here are 500,000 or so distinct CDR3 sequences, roughly 11% occurring once; the ten biggest clones make up roughly 12%. The specimen was PBMCs from blood, collected roughly 48 days after vaccination. Receptor source: a man aged 45-60 years who received an inactivated influenza vaccine. Both conserved end residues are trimmed from each CDR3.

V gene: TRBV7-2
CDR3 length: 12
J gene: TRBJ2-2
CDR3 protein: ASSRDSNTGELF

V gene: TRBV5-1
CDR3 length: 10
J gene: TRBJ2-1
CDR3 protein: ASSKEDNEQF

V gene: TRBV10-3
CDR3 length: 11
J gene: TRBJ2-3
CDR3 protein: AITAGPGDTQY

V gene: TRBV7-2
CDR3 length: 15
J gene: TRBJ2-3
CDR3 protein: ASSSSGTGGLGSAQY

V gene: TRBV20-1
CDR3 length: 15
J gene: TRBJ2-4
CDR3 protein: SAPSRPPDLAKNIQY

V gene: TRBV7-2
CDR3 length: 14
J gene: TRBJ2-4
CDR3 protein: ASSPTGTLAKNIQY

V gene: TRBV24-1
CDR3 length: 12
J gene: TRBJ2-1
CDR3 protein: ATKSSGRNNEQF

V gene: TRBV6-5
CDR3 length: 14
J gene: TRBJ2-6
CDR3 protein: ASSYSRGAGANVLT

V gene: TRBV6-5
CDR3 length: 13
J gene: TRBJ2-2
CDR3 protein: ASSSPGQGTGELF

V gene: TRBV7-2
CDR3 length: 14
J gene: TRBJ2-1
CDR3 protein: ASSLWTSGTYNEQF

V gene: TRBV7-2
CDR3 length: 9
J gene: TRBJ2-7
CDR3 protein: ASCPAYEQY

V gene: TRBV20-1
CDR3 length: 12
J gene: TRBJ2-5
CDR3 protein: SAGGGHYSETQY

V gene: TRBV6-5
CDR3 length: 13
J gene: TRBJ2-7
CDR3 protein: ASSYQSGSSYEQY

V gene: TRBV20-1
CDR3 length: 11
J gene: TRBJ2-7
CDR3 protein: SARDSLYYEQY

V gene: TRBV12-3/TRBV12-4
CDR3 length: 19
J gene: TRBJ2-1
CDR3 protein: ASSLVDEWLAGVNVGGEQF

V gene: TRBV12-3/TRBV12-4
CDR3 length: 10
J gene: TRBJ2-1
CDR3 protein: ASSALRGKQF

V gene: TRBV20-1
CDR3 length: 14
J gene: TRBJ2-2
CDR3 protein: SAGPGQGPDTGELF

V gene: TRBV29-1
CDR3 length: 10
J gene: TRBJ2-5
CDR3 protein: SVERGIETQY

V gene: TRBV5-1
CDR3 length: 14
J gene: TRBJ2-2
CDR3 protein: ASSRSGAKNTGELF

V gene: TRBV7-9
CDR3 length: 11
J gene: TRBJ1-5
CDR3 protein: ASAQDSNQPQH

V gene: TRBV5-8
CDR3 length: 12
J gene: TRBJ1-1
CDR3 protein: ASSLAAANTEAF

V gene: TRBV5-4
CDR3 length: 12
J gene: TRBJ2-5
CDR3 protein: ASSLVAGEETQY

V gene: TRBV15
CDR3 length: 14
J gene: TRBJ1-4
CDR3 protein: ATSRDFRATNEKLF

V gene: TRBV4-3
CDR3 length: 13
J gene: TRBJ2-2
CDR3 protein: ASSEQASNTGELF

V gene: TRBV15
CDR3 length: 14
J gene: TRBJ2-5
CDR3 protein: ATSRDPSRYQETQY

V gene: TRBV7-2
CDR3 length: 14
J gene: TRBJ2-7
CDR3 protein: ASSLGSGTGNYEQY

V gene: TRBV2
CDR3 length: 12
J gene: TRBJ2-5
CDR3 protein: ASTKGWGQETQY

V gene: TRBV11-2
CDR3 length: 14
J gene: TRBJ1-1
CDR3 protein: ASSLATGTGYPEAF

V gene: TRBV2
CDR3 length: 9
J gene: TRBJ2-7
CDR3 protein: ASSGGAEQY

V gene: TRBV20-1
CDR3 length: 14
J gene: TRBJ2-3
CDR3 protein: CARDYSGGFTDTQY

V gene: TRBV29-1
CDR3 length: 15
J gene: TRBJ2-3
CDR3 protein: SVESYTPREVTDTQY

V gene: TRBV4-2
CDR3 length: 14
J gene: TRBJ2-1
CDR3 protein: ASSQESGGVYNEQF

V gene: TRBV6-1
CDR3 length: 12
J gene: TRBJ2-7
CDR3 protein: ASSTDRSAYEQY

V gene: TRBV4-2
CDR3 length: 13
J gene: TRBJ2-1
CDR3 protein: ASSQDIGPYNEQF

V gene: TRBV7-7
CDR3 length: 11
J gene: TRBJ2-3
CDR3 protein: AISQTRSDTQY

V gene: TRBV29-1
CDR3 length: 13
J gene: TRBJ1-2
CDR3 protein: SVEDSYGQGYGYT

V gene: TRBV5-1
CDR3 length: 13
J gene: TRBJ2-1
CDR3 protein: ASSLQKVLNNEQF

V gene: TRBV5-6
CDR3 length: 15
J gene: TRBJ1-1
CDR3 protein: ASSLAGGASIDTEAF

V gene: TRBV29-1
CDR3 length: 11
J gene: TRBJ2-1
CDR3 protein: SVEKRPYTEQF

V gene: TRBV27
CDR3 length: 13
J gene: TRBJ2-3
CDR3 protein: ASSPTGKTLVTQY

V gene: TRBV7-2
CDR3 length: 13
J gene: TRBJ1-5
CDR3 protein: ASSPDRARNQPQH

V gene: TRBV7-2
CDR3 length: 12
J gene: TRBJ2-3
CDR3 protein: ASSLAAVADTQY

V gene: TRBV7-6
CDR3 length: 13
J gene: TRBJ2-3
CDR3 protein: ASSPQAGATDTQY

V gene: TRBV7-2
CDR3 length: 14
J gene: TRBJ2-2
CDR3 protein: ASRPPVGGSSGELF

V gene: TRBV7-8
CDR3 length: 13
J gene: TRBJ2-1
CDR3 protein: ASSLGRLTYNEQF

V gene: TRBV4-3
CDR3 length: 14
J gene: TRBJ1-2
CDR3 protein: ASSQDQGGQNYGYT